This TCR beta chain is from a study of T cell responses to AZD1222 COVID-19 vaccine. Clones were read by immunoSEQ multiplex PCR, and TCRdb kept only the in-frame ones, dropping some. Found here are more than 150,000 clones, approximately 90% of them singletons; the top ten hold 3% to 3.5%. The CDR3 has 17 residues. J was trimmed by 5 bases and V by 4 bases; bases with no gene match: 15. Per the germline V gene, CDR1 is SGDLS and CDR2 is YYNGEE. The rearrangement joins TRBV9 to TRBJ2-1; 7 bases match TRBD2. The sample consisted of peripheral blood, taken 28 days after the second AZD1222 dose. This TCR was sampled from an adult who received the AZD1222 COVID-19 vaccine. The CDR3 protein is CASSPRFLGRVDNEQFF. The CDR3 coding sequence is TGTGCCAGCAGCCCCCGGTTTCTTGGGAGGGTCGACAATGAGCAGTTCTTC.